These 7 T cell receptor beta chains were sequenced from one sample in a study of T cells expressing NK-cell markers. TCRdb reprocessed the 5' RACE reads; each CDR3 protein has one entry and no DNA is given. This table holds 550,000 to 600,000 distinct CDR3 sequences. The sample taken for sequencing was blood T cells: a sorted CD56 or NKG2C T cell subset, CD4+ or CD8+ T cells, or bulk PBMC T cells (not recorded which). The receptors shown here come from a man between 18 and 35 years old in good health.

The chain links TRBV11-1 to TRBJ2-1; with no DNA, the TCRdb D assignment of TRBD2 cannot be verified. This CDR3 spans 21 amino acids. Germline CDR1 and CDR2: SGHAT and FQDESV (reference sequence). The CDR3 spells CASSLEGSGLAGGIGYNEQFF.

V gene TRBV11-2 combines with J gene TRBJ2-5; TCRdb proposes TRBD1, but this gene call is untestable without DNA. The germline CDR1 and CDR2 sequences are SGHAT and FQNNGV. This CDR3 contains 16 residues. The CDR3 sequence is CASSSAPGQGIETQYF.

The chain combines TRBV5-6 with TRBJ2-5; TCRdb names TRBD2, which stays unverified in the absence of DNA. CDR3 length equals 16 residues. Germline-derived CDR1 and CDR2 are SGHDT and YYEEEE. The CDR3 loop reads CASSGGAGGPQETQYF.

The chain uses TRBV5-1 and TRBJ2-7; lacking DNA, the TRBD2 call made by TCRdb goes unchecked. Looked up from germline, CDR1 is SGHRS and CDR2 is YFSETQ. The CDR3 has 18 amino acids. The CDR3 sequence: CASSLAAASGTFTYEQYF.

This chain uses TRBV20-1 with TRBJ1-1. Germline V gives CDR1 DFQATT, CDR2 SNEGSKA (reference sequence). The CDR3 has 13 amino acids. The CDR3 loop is CSAREALPPEAFF.

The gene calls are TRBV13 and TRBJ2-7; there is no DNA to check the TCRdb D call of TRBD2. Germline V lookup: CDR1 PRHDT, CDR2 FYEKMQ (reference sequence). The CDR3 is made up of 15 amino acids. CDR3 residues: CASSQTGGRGYEQYF.

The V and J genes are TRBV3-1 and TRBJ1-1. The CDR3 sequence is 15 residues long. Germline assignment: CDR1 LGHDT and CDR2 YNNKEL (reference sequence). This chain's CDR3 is CASSQDRVLRTEAFF.